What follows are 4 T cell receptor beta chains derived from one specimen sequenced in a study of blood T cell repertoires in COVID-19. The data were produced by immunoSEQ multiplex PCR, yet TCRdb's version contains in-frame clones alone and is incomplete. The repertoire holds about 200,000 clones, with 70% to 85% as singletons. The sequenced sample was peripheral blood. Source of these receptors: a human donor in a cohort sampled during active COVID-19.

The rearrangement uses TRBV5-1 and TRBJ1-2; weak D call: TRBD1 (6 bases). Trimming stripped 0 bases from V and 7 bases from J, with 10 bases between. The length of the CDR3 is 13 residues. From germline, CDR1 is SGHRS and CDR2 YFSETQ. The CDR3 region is CASSLAGATGYTF. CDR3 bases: TGCGCCAGCAGCTTGGCAGGGGCGACTGGCTACACCTTC.

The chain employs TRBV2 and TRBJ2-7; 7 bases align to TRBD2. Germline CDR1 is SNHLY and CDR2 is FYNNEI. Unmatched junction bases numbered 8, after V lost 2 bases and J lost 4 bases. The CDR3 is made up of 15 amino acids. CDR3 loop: CASSERGEVGYEQYF. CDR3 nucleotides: TGTGCCAGCAGTGAACGGGGGGAGGTGGGTTACGAGCAGTACTTC. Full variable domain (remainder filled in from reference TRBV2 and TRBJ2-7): EPEVTQTPSHQVTQMGQEVILRCVPISNHLYFYWYRQILGQKVEFLVSFYNNEISEKSEIFDDQFSVERPDGSNFTLKIRSTKLEDSAMYFCASSERGEVGYEQYFGPGTRLTVT.

The CDR3 here is CASSKTGLAGNTDTQYF. In DNA form, the CDR3 reads TGTGCCAGCAGCAAAACCGGACTAGCGGGAAACACAGATACGCAGTATTTT. V gene TRBV9 combines with J gene TRBJ2-3; 12 bases fit TRBD2. CDR3 length equals 17 residues. The J segment lost 2 bases and the V segment lost 4 bases, leaving 8 bases of the junction unmatched. Germline V CDR1 and CDR2: SGDLS, YYNGEE.

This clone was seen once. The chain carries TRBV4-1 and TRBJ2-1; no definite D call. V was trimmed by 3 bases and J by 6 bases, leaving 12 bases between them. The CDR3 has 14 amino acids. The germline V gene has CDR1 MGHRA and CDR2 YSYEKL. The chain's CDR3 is CASSHPLISNEQFF. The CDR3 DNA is TGCGCCAGCAGCCACCCCCTGATCAGCAATGAGCAGTTCTTC.